Listed below are T cell receptor beta chains from one sample, sequenced in a study of blood T cell repertoires in COVID-19. This table comes from immunoSEQ multiplex PCR, and its TCRdb copy is limited to in-frame clones, with some not included. The profile shows about 60,000 clones, over 80% of them singletons. The sequenced sample consisted of peripheral blood. These receptor sequences come from a man aged 25 to 40 with COVID-19, enrolled during active disease. The CDR3 runs from the conserved cysteine through the conserved F or W. The D gene is left open where the match is weak. The size of a clone is reported for some rows only, either as once, few or many, or as a class for expanded clones.

D	J	size	V	CDR3	DNA
-	TRBJ1-3	once	TRBV10-3	CAIRYGNTIYF	TGTGCCATCCGGTATGGAAACACCATATATTTT
TRBD2	TRBJ2-1	-	TRBV9	CASSVSLAGGLNEQFF	TGTGCCAGCAGCGTATCCCTAGCGGGAGGGCTCAATGAGCAGTTCTTC
-	TRBJ1-3	few	TRBV19	CASTHDSRLAGNTIYF	TGTGCCAGTACACATGACAGTAGGCTTGCTGGAAACACCATATATTTT
-	TRBJ2-7	-	TRBV19	CASKGLRESEQYF	TGTGCCAGTAAGGGACTCAGGGAAAGCGAGCAGTACTTC
-	TRBJ1-6	-	TRBV18	CASSPSSGDNSPLHF	TGTGCCAGCTCACCTTCTTCCGGAGACAATTCACCCCTCCACTTT
-	TRBJ2-7	-	TRBV6-5	CASSKPGTYEQYF	TGTGCCAGCAGTAAACCCGGGACCTACGAGCAGTACTTC
TRBD1	TRBJ2-7	-	TRBV24-1	CATSDPGQGTYEQYF	TGTGCCACCAGTGACCCGGGACAGGGGACATACGAGCAGTACTTC
-	TRBJ2-7	-	TRBV5-8	CASSLPERTYEQYF	TGTGCCAGCAGCTTGCCGGAGAGAACCTACGAGCAGTACTTC
-	TRBJ2-7	-	TRBV5-4	CASSRSGTQGLYEQYF	TGTGCCAGCAGCCGGTCCGGGACCCAGGGGCTCTACGAGCAGTACTTC
-	TRBJ1-2	-	TRBV15	CATSRDIVNYGYTF	TGTGCCACCAGCAGAGATATAGTGAACTATGGCTACACCTTC
-	TRBJ1-1	-	TRBV19	CASSPQGPMNTEAFF	TGTGCCAGTAGTCCTCAGGGCCCGATGAACACTGAAGCTTTCTTT
TRBD1	TRBJ2-5	-	TRBV7-8	CASSLGVTGGSRETQYF	TGTGCCAGCAGCTTAGGAGTGACAGGGGGCTCGCGGGAGACCCAGTACTTC
TRBD1	TRBJ1-1	once	TRBV30	CAWSVGGGTEAFF	TGTGCCTGGAGTGTAGGGGGCGGCACTGAAGCTTTCTTT
-	TRBJ2-7	-	TRBV30	CAWSVNEQYF	TGTGCCTGGAGTGTCAACGAGCAGTACTTC
-	TRBJ1-1	few	TRBV4-3	CASSQGAANTEAFF	TGCGCCAGCAGCCAAGGGGCCGCGAACACTGAAGCTTTCTTT
TRBD2	TRBJ2-7	-	TRBV5-1	CASSLAGASGTYEQYF	TGCGCCAGCAGCTTGGCTGGGGCTAGCGGAACCTACGAGCAGTACTTC
-	TRBJ1-6	-	TRBV18	CASSPEQINSPLHF	TGTGCCAGCTCACCCGAACAAATTAATTCACCCCTCCACTTT
-	TRBJ2-7	-	TRBV7-2	CASSLELREQYF	TGTGCCAGCAGCTTAGAGCTACGGGAGCAGTACTTC
TRBD2	TRBJ2-3	few	TRBV3-1/TRBV3-2	CASSQRLAGGRTQYF	TGTGCCAGCAGCCAACGTCTAGCGGGAGGGCGGACGCAGTATTTT
TRBD1	TRBJ1-1	few	TRBV10-3	CAIKIQGDYVEAFF	TGTGCCATCAAGATACAGGGGGACTATGTTGAAGCTTTCTTT
TRBD2	TRBJ2-1	-	TRBV19	CASISRLAGVGNEQFF	TGTGCCAGTATTTCAAGACTAGCGGGAGTAGGTAATGAGCAGTTCTTC
-	TRBJ2-3	once	TRBV5-5	CASSLEARVRDTQYF	TGTGCCAGCAGCTTGGAGGCCAGGGTAAGAGATACGCAGTATTTT
TRBD1	TRBJ2-7	once	TRBV24-1	CATSDSAWTGDYEQYF	TGTGCCACCAGTGACTCGGCCTGGACAGGGGACTACGAGCAGTACTTC
-	TRBJ1-6	-	TRBV28	CASIRTEGYNSPLHF	TGTGCCAGCATTCGGACAGAGGGCTATAATTCACCCCTCCACTTT
TRBD2	TRBJ2-3	-	TRBV30	CAWSVPLAGRGTQYF	TGTGCCTGGAGTGTACCACTAGCGGGGCGGGGTACGCAGTATTTT
-	TRBJ1-2	-	TRBV30	CAWNVGVRAIGGYTF	TGTGCCTGGAATGTAGGGGTTCGAGCGATTGGAGGCTACACCTTC
TRBD1	TRBJ1-1	-	TRBV27	CASRKGGGTEAFF	TGTGCCAGCAGGAAAGGGGGCGGAACTGAAGCTTTCTTT
TRBD1	TRBJ1-2	-	TRBV19	CASRRRTGEDNYGYTF	TGTGCCAGTAGGAGAAGGACAGGGGAAGACAACTATGGCTACACCTTC
TRBD1	TRBJ1-2	few	TRBV28	CASSLTGGKNYGYTF	TGTGCCAGCAGTCTTACAGGGGGTAAAAACTATGGCTACACCTTC
TRBD1	TRBJ1-3	-	TRBV3-1/TRBV3-2	CASRTGPNSGNTIYF	TGTGCCAGCAGGACAGGGCCGAACTCTGGAAACACCATATATTTT
-	TRBJ2-7	-	TRBV11-2	CASSLSGQPYEQYF	TGTGCCAGCAGCTTAAGTGGACAGCCCTACGAGCAGTACTTC